One and the same sample provided the 12 T cell receptor beta chains below, sequenced in a study of T cell clones after liver transplantation. Clones were sequenced by immunoSEQ multiplex PCR, and TCRdb holds only the in-frame ones, with some missing. Of about 70,000 clones detected, roughly 80% appear once; the ten largest clones hold approximately 0.77%. The sample here was CD4+ T cells from blood, taken 12 months after liver transplant. These TCRs come from a human patient who received a liver transplant. Some T cells may be transferred from the graft donor.

Only one count was recorded for this clone. CDR3 coding DNA: TGCGCCAGCAGCTTGTGGGGGGGCCGGAGCACCGGGGAGCTGTTTTTT. Its translation is CASSLWGGRSTGELFF. The gene calls are TRBV5-1 and TRBJ2-2, with D possibly matching TRBD2 (7 bases). Trimming stripped 1 base from V and 4 bases from J, with 14 bases between. The CDR3 spans 16 residues. The germline V gene encodes CDR1 SGHRS and CDR2 YFSETQ.

This chain connects TRBV5-1 to TRBJ2-6; D gene unclear. CDR1 is SGHRS, CDR2 YFSETQ, per germline. This CDR3 has 14 amino acids. V shed 7 bases and J shed 0 bases, with 8 bases lying between them. The CDR3 reads CASRWSSGANVLTF. DNA for the CDR3: TGCGCCAGCCGGTGGTCCTCTGGGGCCAACGTCCTGACTTTC.

V and J are TRBV6-1 and TRBJ1-1; 8 bases agree with TRBD1. Germline V lookup: CDR1 MNHNS, CDR2 SASEGT. Trimming took 8 bases from V and 1 from J; bases not matched to a gene: 9. The length of the CDR3 is 15 residues. For the CDR3, the DNA is TGTGCCAGCCACAGGACAGGGCGGGGGAACACTGAAGCTTTCTTT. This translates into CASHRTGRGNTEAFF.

CDR3 nucleotide sequence: TGTGCCAGCAGCTCACTAGCGCCCTACGAGCAGTACTTC. Protein: CASSSLAPYEQYF. This chain connects TRBV28 to TRBJ2-7, with 7 bases lining up with TRBD2. The length of the CDR3 is 13 residues. CDR1 and CDR2 (germline): MDHEN, SYDVKM. V shed 6 bases and J 2 bases; nucleotides not matched to a gene: 4.

The J gene is TRBJ2-1, the V gene TRBV4-3; 9 nucleotides line up with TRBD2. The CDR3 totals 15 residues. Germline lookup yields CDR1 LGHNA and CDR2 YSLEER. V lost 0 bases, J lost 5 bases, and 2 bases stayed unmatched. The CDR3 bases are TGCGCCAGCAGCCAAGAGGCGGGAGGGAACAATGAGCAGTTCTTC. Protein product: CASSQEAGGNNEQFF.

The chain is built from TRBV28 and TRBJ1-2; TRBD1 might be the D (5 bases). The germline V gene has CDR1 MDHEN and CDR2 SYDVKM. CDR3 length equals 11 residues. The chain's CDR3 is CVSEQGNGYTF. DNA of the CDR3: TGTGTCTCTGAGCAGGGAAATGGCTACACCTTC.

The chain links TRBV11-1 to TRBJ2-3; D uncertain. CDR3 length: 15 residues. V was pared by 0 bases and J by 2 bases, with 9 bases between. From germline, CDR1 is SGHAT and CDR2 FQDESV (reference sequence). CDR3 loop: CASSLALPYTDTQYF. The CDR3 DNA follows: TGTGCCAGCAGCTTAGCGCTGCCTTACACAGATACGCAGTATTTT.

This chain links TRBV5-5 with TRBJ2-3; D is possibly TRBD1 (5 bases). Trimming took off 4 bases at V and 5 bases at J, with 17 bases between the two ends. The length of the CDR3 is 15 residues. CDR1 is SGHKS and CDR2 is YYEKEE in the germline V gene (reference sequence). The CDR3 loop is CASSNGIGDGDTQYF. CDR3 nucleotide sequence: TGTGCCAGCAGCAACGGAATAGGGGATGGAGATACGCAGTATTTT. The full variable domain, in which reference TRBV5-5 and TRBJ2-3 provide the parts outside the CDR3, is DAGVTQSPTHLIKTRGQQVTLRCSPISGHKSVSWYQQVLGQGPQFIFQYYEKEERGRGNFPDRFSARQFPNYSSELNVNALLLGDSALYLCASSNGIGDGDTQYFGPGTRLTVL.

J is TRBJ2-7 and V is TRBV27; TRBD2 is a possible D gene (6 bases). V gave up 2 bases and J gave up 4 bases, with 15 bases separating them. The germline V gene has CDR1 MNHEY and CDR2 SMNVEV (reference sequence). CDR3 length equals 15 residues. The CDR3 sequence is CASSLKWTGEYEQYF. CDR3 coding DNA: TGTGCCAGCAGTTTAAAGTGGACGGGAGAGTACGAGCAGTACTTC.

The chain carries TRBV7-9 and TRBJ1-4; no reliable D call. The CDR3 runs 14 residues. The ends were cut back, 2 bases at V and 5 bases at J, with 9 bases in the middle. Germline V gene lookup returns CDR1 SEHNR and CDR2 FQNEAQ (reference sequence). The DNA for the CDR3 is TGTGCCAGCAGCTTAATAGGTTCCAATGAAAAACTGTTTTTT. Translation gives CASSLIGSNEKLFF. The entire variable domain, with the rest obtained from reference TRBV7-9 and TRBJ1-4, is as follows: DTGVSQNPRHKITKRGQNVTFRCDPISEHNRLYWYRQTLGQGPEFLTYFQNEAQLEKSRLLSDRFSAERPKGSFSTLEIQRTEQGDSAMYLCASSLIGSNEKLFFGSGTQLSVL.

The chain couples TRBV10-1 to TRBJ2-2; possible D gene TRBD2, 6 bases. CDR3 length: 14 residues. Germline V gives CDR1 WNHNN, CDR2 SYGVQD (reference sequence). The V and J ends lost 0 bases and 4 bases respectively, with 6 bases between them. The CDR3 sequence is CASSESGLTGELFF. The DNA of the CDR3 is TGCGCCAGCAGTGAGTCGGGACTCACCGGGGAGCTGTTTTTT.

This clone was seen only once. V is TRBV28 and J is TRBJ2-1, with D possibly TRBD2 on 6 matching bases. CDR1 and CDR2 from the germline V gene are MDHEN and SYDVKM. This CDR3 has 14 amino acids. Trimming removed 7 bases from V and 10 bases from J, with 20 bases in between. CDR3 coding DNA: TGTGCCAGCACCCTTCCGGCGGGGTCGAGGGAGCAGTTCTTC. Protein: CASTLPAGSREQFF.